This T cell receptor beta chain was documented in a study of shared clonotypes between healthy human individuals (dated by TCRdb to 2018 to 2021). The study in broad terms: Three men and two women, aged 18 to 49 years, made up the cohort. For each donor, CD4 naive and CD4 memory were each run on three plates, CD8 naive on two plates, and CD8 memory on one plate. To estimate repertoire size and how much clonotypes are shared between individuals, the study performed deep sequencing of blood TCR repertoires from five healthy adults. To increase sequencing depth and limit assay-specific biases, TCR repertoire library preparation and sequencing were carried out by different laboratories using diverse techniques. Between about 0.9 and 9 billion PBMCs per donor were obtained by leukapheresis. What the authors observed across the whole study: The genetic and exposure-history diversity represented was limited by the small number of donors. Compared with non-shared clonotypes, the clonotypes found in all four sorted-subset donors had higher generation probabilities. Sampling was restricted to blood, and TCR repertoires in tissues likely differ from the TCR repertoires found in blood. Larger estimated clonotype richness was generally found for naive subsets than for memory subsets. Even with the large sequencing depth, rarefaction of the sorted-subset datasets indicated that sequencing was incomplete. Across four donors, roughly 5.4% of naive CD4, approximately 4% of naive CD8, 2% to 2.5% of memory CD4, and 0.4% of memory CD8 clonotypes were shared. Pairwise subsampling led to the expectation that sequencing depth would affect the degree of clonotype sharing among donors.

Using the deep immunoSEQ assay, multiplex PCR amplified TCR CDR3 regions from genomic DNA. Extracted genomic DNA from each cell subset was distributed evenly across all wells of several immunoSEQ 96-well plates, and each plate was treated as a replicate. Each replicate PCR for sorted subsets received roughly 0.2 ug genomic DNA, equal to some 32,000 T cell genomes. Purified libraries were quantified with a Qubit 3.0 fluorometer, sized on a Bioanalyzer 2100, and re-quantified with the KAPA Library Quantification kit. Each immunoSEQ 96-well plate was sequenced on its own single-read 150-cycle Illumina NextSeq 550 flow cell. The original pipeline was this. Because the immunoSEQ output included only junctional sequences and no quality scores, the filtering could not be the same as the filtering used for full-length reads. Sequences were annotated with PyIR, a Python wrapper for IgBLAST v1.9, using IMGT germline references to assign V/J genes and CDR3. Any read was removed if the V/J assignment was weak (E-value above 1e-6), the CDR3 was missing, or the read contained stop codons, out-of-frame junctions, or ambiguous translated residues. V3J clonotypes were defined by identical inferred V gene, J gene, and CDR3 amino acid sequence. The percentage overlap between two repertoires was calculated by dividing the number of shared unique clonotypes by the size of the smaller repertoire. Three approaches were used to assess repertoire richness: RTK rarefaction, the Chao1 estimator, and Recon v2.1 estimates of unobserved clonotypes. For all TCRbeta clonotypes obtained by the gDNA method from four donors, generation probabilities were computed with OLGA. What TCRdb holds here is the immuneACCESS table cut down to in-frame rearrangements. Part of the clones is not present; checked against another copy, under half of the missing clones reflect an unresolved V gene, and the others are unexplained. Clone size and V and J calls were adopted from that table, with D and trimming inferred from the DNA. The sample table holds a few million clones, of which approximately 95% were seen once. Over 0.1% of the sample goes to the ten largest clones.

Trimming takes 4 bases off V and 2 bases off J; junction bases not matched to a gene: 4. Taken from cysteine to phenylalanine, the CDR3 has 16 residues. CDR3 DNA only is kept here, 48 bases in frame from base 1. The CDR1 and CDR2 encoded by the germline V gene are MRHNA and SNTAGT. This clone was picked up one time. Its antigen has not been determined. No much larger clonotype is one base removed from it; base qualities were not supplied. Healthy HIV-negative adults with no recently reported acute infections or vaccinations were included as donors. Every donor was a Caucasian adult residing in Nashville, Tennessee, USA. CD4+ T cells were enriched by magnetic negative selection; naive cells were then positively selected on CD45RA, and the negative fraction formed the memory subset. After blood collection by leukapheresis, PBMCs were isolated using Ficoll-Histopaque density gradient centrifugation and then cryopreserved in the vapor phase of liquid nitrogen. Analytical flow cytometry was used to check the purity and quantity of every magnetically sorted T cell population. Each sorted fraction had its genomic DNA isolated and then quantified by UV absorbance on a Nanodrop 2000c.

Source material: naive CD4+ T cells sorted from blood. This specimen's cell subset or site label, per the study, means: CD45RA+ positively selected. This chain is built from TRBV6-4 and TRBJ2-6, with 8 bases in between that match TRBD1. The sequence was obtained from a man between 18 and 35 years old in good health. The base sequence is TGTGCCAGCAGTGGCACGACAGGGGCTGGGGCCAACGTCCTGACTTTC. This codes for CASSGTTGAGANVLTF.